Listed below are T cell receptor beta chains from one sample, sequenced in a study of T cells in Graves' hyperthyroidism and ophthalmopathy. TCRdb used MiXCR to reprocess the multiplex PCR reads, holding one entry per CDR3 protein. The sample includes a few hundred thousand distinct CDR3 sequences, over 15% of them seen just once. Sequencing was done on a sample of blood. The receptors were gathered from a woman aged 18-30 years with Graves' hyperthyroidism. CDR3s include the opening cysteine and the closing phenylalanine or tryptophan. A D gene is named only where the DNA matches it firmly. Some rows mark clone size as missing; the rest say once, few, many or name a class of expanded clone.

d_gene: TRBD1; v_gene: TRBV24-1; abundance: many; j_gene: TRBJ2-7; CDR3nt: TGTGCCACCAGTGATTCGAACAGGGGCACCTACGAGCAGTACTTC; CDR3aa: CATSDSNRGTYEQYF
d_gene: .; v_gene: TRBV18; abundance: .; j_gene: TRBJ1-5; CDR3nt: TGTGCCAGCTCACCGATGGCAGGGACTGGGCAGCCCCAGCATTTT; CDR3aa: CASSPMAGTGQPQHF
d_gene: TRBD1; v_gene: TRBV28; abundance: many; j_gene: TRBJ1-5; CDR3nt: TGTGCCAGCAGATCAGGGGGATTCGGCAATCAGCCCCAGCATTTT; CDR3aa: CASRSGGFGNQPQHF
d_gene: .; v_gene: TRBV19; abundance: many; j_gene: TRBJ2-2; CDR3nt: TGTGCCAGTAGTATAGATCAGCGGACCGGGGAGCTGTTTTTT; CDR3aa: CASSIDQRTGELFF
d_gene: TRBD1; v_gene: TRBV20-1; abundance: .; j_gene: TRBJ1-5; CDR3nt: TGCAGTGCTAGAGATCGAGGGACAGGGGGCGCGGGTAGCAATCAGCCCCAGCATTTT; CDR3aa: CSARDRGTGGAGSNQPQHF
d_gene: .; v_gene: TRBV12-3/TRBV12-4; abundance: many; j_gene: TRBJ1-2; CDR3nt: TGTGCCAGCAGTTTAGCCCACTATGGCTACACCTTC; CDR3aa: CASSLAHYGYTF
d_gene: TRBD1; v_gene: TRBV30; abundance: many; j_gene: TRBJ2-7; CDR3nt: TGTGCCTGGAGTCAGAGGCGGGACAGGGGTCGGTACGAGCAGTACTTC; CDR3aa: CAWSQRRDRGRYEQYF
d_gene: .; v_gene: TRBV6-1; abundance: .; j_gene: TRBJ1-5; CDR3nt: TGTGCCAGCAGTGAAGCCTTCCCCCGGGGAAGCTATAATCAGCCCCAGCATTTT; CDR3aa: CASSEAFPRGSYNQPQHF
d_gene: TRBD2; v_gene: TRBV11-2; abundance: .; j_gene: TRBJ2-5; CDR3nt: TGTGCCAGCAGCGCCAGACCGGGACTAGAAGAGACCCAGTACTTC; CDR3aa: CASSARPGLEETQYF
d_gene: .; v_gene: TRBV6-1; abundance: .; j_gene: TRBJ2-7; CDR3nt: TGTGCCAGCAGTGATACGGCCCAATACGAGCAGTACTTC; CDR3aa: CASSDTAQYEQYF
d_gene: .; v_gene: TRBV10-2; abundance: .; j_gene: TRBJ1-1; CDR3nt: TGCGCCAGCAGCTCGACGCTCCTGAACACTGAAGCTTTCTTT; CDR3aa: CASSSTLLNTEAFF
d_gene: .; v_gene: TRBV6-1; abundance: many; j_gene: TRBJ2-5; CDR3nt: TGTGCCAGCAGAACAGAGGAATACCAAGAGACCCAGTACTTC; CDR3aa: CASRTEEYQETQYF
d_gene: .; v_gene: TRBV12-3/TRBV12-4; abundance: many; j_gene: TRBJ1-2; CDR3nt: TGTGCCAGCAGGTCCGGGACACCTCCCTTTGGCTACACCTTC; CDR3aa: CASRSGTPPFGYTF
d_gene: .; v_gene: TRBV12-3/TRBV12-4; abundance: many; j_gene: TRBJ1-2; CDR3nt: TGTGCCAGCAGCCGAAGGGACATCGGAGGAGGGGGCTACACCTTC; CDR3aa: CASSRRDIGGGGYTF
d_gene: .; v_gene: TRBV6-1; abundance: .; j_gene: TRBJ1-2; CDR3nt: TGTGCCAGCAGCCCGCCCAGGGGAGGAGGCTACACCTTC; CDR3aa: CASSPPRGGGYTF
d_gene: TRBD1; v_gene: TRBV20-1; abundance: many; j_gene: TRBJ1-2; CDR3nt: TGCAGTGCTTACGACCCGACGAGGACAGGGGGCTATGGCTACACCTTC; CDR3aa: CSAYDPTRTGGYGYTF
d_gene: TRBD1; v_gene: TRBV28; abundance: many; j_gene: TRBJ1-1; CDR3nt: TGTGCCAGCAGCCTCTGGACAGGGGCTAGTGGCACTGAAGCTTTCTTT; CDR3aa: CASSLWTGASGTEAFF
d_gene: .; v_gene: TRBV5-1; abundance: few; j_gene: TRBJ2-7; CDR3nt: TGCGCCAGCAGCCCAGGACAGTTCGCCTCCTACGAGCAGTACTTC; CDR3aa: CASSPGQFASYEQYF
d_gene: .; v_gene: TRBV20-1; abundance: many; j_gene: TRBJ1-2; CDR3nt: TGCAGTGTGCCCAAGCCGCTCCATGGCTACACCTTC; CDR3aa: CSVPKPLHGYTF
d_gene: .; v_gene: TRBV25-1; abundance: few; j_gene: TRBJ1-2; CDR3nt: TGTGCCAGCAGTGACCGTGGGGCCTTCTTCTATGGCTACACCTTC; CDR3aa: CASSDRGAFFYGYTF
d_gene: TRBD1; v_gene: TRBV11-2; abundance: many; j_gene: TRBJ2-7; CDR3nt: TGTGCCAGCAGGAATAGACAGGGAAGTTACGAGCAGTACTTC; CDR3aa: CASRNRQGSYEQYF
d_gene: TRBD1; v_gene: TRBV27; abundance: once; j_gene: TRBJ1-2; CDR3nt: TGTGCCAGCAGTTCCGAACAGGGGATTCTCTATGGCTACACCTTC; CDR3aa: CASSSEQGILYGYTF
d_gene: .; v_gene: TRBV9; abundance: many; j_gene: TRBJ1-2; CDR3nt: TGTGCCAGCAGCGTAGACAGGGTCACGGACTATGGCTACACCTTC; CDR3aa: CASSVDRVTDYGYTF
d_gene: TRBD1; v_gene: TRBV7-6; abundance: few; j_gene: TRBJ2-7; CDR3nt: TGTGCCAGCAGCAGACGGACAGGGACGGTCCACGAGCAGTACTTC; CDR3aa: CASSRRTGTVHEQYF